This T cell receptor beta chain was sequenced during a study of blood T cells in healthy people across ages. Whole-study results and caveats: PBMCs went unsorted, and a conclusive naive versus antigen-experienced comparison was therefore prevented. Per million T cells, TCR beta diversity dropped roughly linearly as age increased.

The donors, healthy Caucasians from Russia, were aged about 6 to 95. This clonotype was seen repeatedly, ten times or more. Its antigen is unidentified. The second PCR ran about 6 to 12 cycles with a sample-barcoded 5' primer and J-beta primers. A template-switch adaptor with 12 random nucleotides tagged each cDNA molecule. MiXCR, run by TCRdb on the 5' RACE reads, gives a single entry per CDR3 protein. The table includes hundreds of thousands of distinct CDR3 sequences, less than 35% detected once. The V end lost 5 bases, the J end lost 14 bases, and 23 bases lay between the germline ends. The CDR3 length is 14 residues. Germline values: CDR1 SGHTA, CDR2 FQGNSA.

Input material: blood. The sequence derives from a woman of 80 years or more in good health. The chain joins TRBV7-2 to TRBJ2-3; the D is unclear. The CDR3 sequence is CASSDPHDVSFRYF. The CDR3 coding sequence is TGTGCCAGCAGCGACCCCCACGACGTAAGCTTCCGGTATTTT.